Listed below are T cell receptor beta chains from one sample, sequenced in a study of control samples from healthy donors and cancer patients. Measured with immunoSEQ multiplex PCR; TCRdb has only the in-frame clones, and not every one. The sample holds 150,000 to 200,000 clones; over 85% are singletons and the top ten take under 8.5%. The sequencing sample was made of blood. These receptors were taken from a woman aged 40 to 50 in good health. The CDR3 runs from the conserved cysteine through the conserved F or W. The D gene is left open where the match is weak. A clone size is listed for some rows: how often the clone was seen (once, few, many), or a class if it is expanded.

clone_size: -; j_call: TRBJ1-6; v_call: TRBV30; d_call: TRBD1; cdr3_aa: CAWSDTGGRSPLHF; cdr3_nt: TGTGCCTGGAGTGACACAGGGGGTCGGTCACCCCTCCACTTT
clone_size: -; j_call: TRBJ2-3; v_call: TRBV29-1; d_call: TRBD2; cdr3_aa: CSAEAGGTDTQYF; cdr3_nt: TGCAGCGCCGAAGCGGGAGGAACAGATACGCAGTATTTT
clone_size: -; j_call: TRBJ1-2; v_call: TRBV7-8; d_call: TRBD1; cdr3_aa: CASSFGQGAAVGYTF; cdr3_nt: TGTGCCAGCAGCTTTGGACAGGGGGCTGCCGTAGGCTACACCTTC
clone_size: -; j_call: TRBJ2-2; v_call: TRBV7-9; d_call: TRBD2; cdr3_aa: CASTKLAGVTGELFF; cdr3_nt: TGTGCCAGCACCAAACTAGCGGGAGTCACCGGGGAGCTGTTTTTT
clone_size: -; j_call: TRBJ2-6; v_call: TRBV5-1; d_call: TRBD1; cdr3_aa: CASGTGGFGANVLTF; cdr3_nt: TGCGCCAGTGGGACAGGGGGCTTTGGGGCCAACGTCCTGACTTTC
clone_size: once; j_call: TRBJ1-1; v_call: TRBV19; d_call: -; cdr3_aa: CASSIDPGPTYYTEAFF; cdr3_nt: TGTGCCAGTAGTATAGATCCGGGACCTACTTACTACACTGAAGCTTTCTTT
clone_size: -; j_call: TRBJ2-1; v_call: TRBV19; d_call: TRBD1; cdr3_aa: CASAPGQGAVEQFF; cdr3_nt: TGTGCCAGCGCACCGGGACAGGGGGCAGTTGAGCAGTTCTTC
clone_size: -; j_call: TRBJ2-1; v_call: TRBV2; d_call: TRBD1; cdr3_aa: CASSKGGQGLNEQFF; cdr3_nt: TGTGCCAGCAGCAAAGGGGGACAGGGGCTAAATGAGCAGTTCTTC
clone_size: -; j_call: TRBJ2-5; v_call: TRBV5-4; d_call: TRBD2; cdr3_aa: CASSLIREGLETQYF; cdr3_nt: TGTGCCAGCAGCTTGATCCGGGAGGGCCTTGAGACCCAGTACTTC
clone_size: once; j_call: TRBJ2-2; v_call: TRBV4-1; d_call: TRBD2; cdr3_aa: CASSQDTRSGGFSGELFF; cdr3_nt: TGCGCCAGCAGCCAAGACACCCGAAGCGGGGGGTTCTCCGGGGAGCTGTTTTTT
clone_size: -; j_call: TRBJ1-2; v_call: TRBV12-5; d_call: -; cdr3_aa: CASGLTGTIIF; cdr3_nt: TGTGCTAGTGGTTTGACCGGGACAATCATCTTC
clone_size: -; j_call: TRBJ1-1; v_call: TRBV20-1; d_call: -; cdr3_aa: CSASRPVGNTEAFF; cdr3_nt: TGCAGTGCTAGTAGACCGGTCGGGAACACTGAAGCTTTCTTT
clone_size: -; j_call: TRBJ1-6; v_call: TRBV5-1; d_call: -; cdr3_aa: CASSLAQGSSYNSPLHF; cdr3_nt: TGCGCCAGCAGCTTGGCTCAGGGCAGCTCCTATAATTCACCCCTCCACTTT
clone_size: -; j_call: TRBJ1-3; v_call: TRBV6-5; d_call: -; cdr3_aa: CASSYSTAGNTIYF; cdr3_nt: TGTGCCAGCAGTTACTCGACAGCTGGAAACACCATATATTTT
clone_size: -; j_call: TRBJ2-7; v_call: TRBV30; d_call: -; cdr3_aa: CAWNKGGAEQYF; cdr3_nt: TGTGCCTGGAATAAGGGCGGGGCCGAGCAGTACTTC
clone_size: -; j_call: TRBJ2-7; v_call: TRBV10-3; d_call: TRBD2; cdr3_aa: CAIDLAGLAGRVNYEQYF; cdr3_nt: TGTGCCATAGACCTCGCCGGACTAGCGGGACGAGTTAACTACGAGCAGTACTTC
clone_size: -; j_call: TRBJ2-7; v_call: TRBV19; d_call: TRBD2; cdr3_aa: CASSIRSGRTTYEQYF; cdr3_nt: TGTGCCAGTAGTATCCGCAGCGGGAGGACGACCTACGAGCAGTACTTC
clone_size: -; j_call: TRBJ1-3; v_call: TRBV10-2; d_call: -; cdr3_aa: CASNTGRYSGNTIYF; cdr3_nt: TGCGCCAGCAACACCGGGAGGTACTCTGGAAACACCATATATTTT
clone_size: once; j_call: TRBJ2-1; v_call: TRBV4-1; d_call: -; cdr3_aa: CASSHPGAASNEQFF; cdr3_nt: TGCGCCAGCAGCCACCCCGGCGCTGCGTCGAATGAGCAGTTCTTC
clone_size: -; j_call: TRBJ2-2; v_call: TRBV29-1; d_call: -; cdr3_aa: CSVRAENTGELFF; cdr3_nt: TGCAGCGTTCGGGCCGAGAACACCGGGGAGCTGTTTTTT
clone_size: -; j_call: TRBJ2-5; v_call: TRBV19; d_call: TRBD2; cdr3_aa: CASRTSGRAPETQYF; cdr3_nt: TGTGCCAGTAGGACTAGCGGGAGGGCCCCCGAGACCCAGTACTTC
clone_size: once; j_call: TRBJ1-6; v_call: TRBV9; d_call: TRBD1; cdr3_aa: CASSDRDRGSPLHF; cdr3_nt: TGTGCCAGCAGCGATCGGGACAGGGGTTCACCCCTCCACTTT
clone_size: -; j_call: TRBJ2-4; v_call: TRBV10-1; d_call: TRBD2; cdr3_aa: CASSESLAGVKNIQYF; cdr3_nt: TGCGCCAGCAGTGAGTCCCTAGCGGGAGTAAAAAACATTCAGTACTTC
clone_size: -; j_call: TRBJ2-7; v_call: TRBV7-9; d_call: -; cdr3_aa: CASSFGRSGEQYF; cdr3_nt: TGTGCCAGCAGCTTTGGCAGGTCCGGGGAGCAGTACTTC
clone_size: once; j_call: TRBJ2-7; v_call: TRBV6-2/TRBV6-3; d_call: -; cdr3_aa: CASSYPSLATYEQYF; cdr3_nt: TGTGCCAGCAGTTACCCCTCCCTAGCCACTTACGAGCAGTACTTC
clone_size: -; j_call: TRBJ1-2; v_call: TRBV4-3; d_call: TRBD1; cdr3_aa: CASSQRRDSVYGYTF; cdr3_nt: TGCGCCAGCAGCCAAAGACGGGACAGCGTCTATGGCTACACCTTC
clone_size: -; j_call: TRBJ2-3; v_call: TRBV11-2; d_call: TRBD1; cdr3_aa: CASSLGQSTDTQYF; cdr3_nt: TGTGCCAGCAGCTTGGGACAGTCCACAGATACGCAGTATTTT
clone_size: -; j_call: TRBJ2-1; v_call: TRBV4-3; d_call: -; cdr3_aa: CASSQEYYGGPNEQFF; cdr3_nt: TGCGCCAGCAGCCAAGAGTATTACGGGGGCCCCAATGAGCAGTTCTTC
clone_size: -; j_call: TRBJ2-7; v_call: TRBV30; d_call: -; cdr3_aa: CAWSGTYEQYF; cdr3_nt: TGTGCCTGGAGTGGAACCTACGAGCAGTACTTC
clone_size: -; j_call: TRBJ1-2; v_call: TRBV5-4; d_call: -; cdr3_aa: CASSLMAQGNHGYTF; cdr3_nt: TGTGCCAGCAGCTTGATGGCCCAAGGCAACCATGGCTACACCTTC
clone_size: -; j_call: TRBJ2-7; v_call: TRBV7-9; d_call: -; cdr3_aa: CASSLPRQDYEQYF; cdr3_nt: TGTGCCAGCAGCTTGCCCCGACAAGACTACGAGCAGTACTTC
clone_size: few; j_call: TRBJ2-2; v_call: TRBV7-3; d_call: TRBD2; cdr3_aa: CASSLFSGGFGTGELFF; cdr3_nt: TGTGCCAGCAGTCTTTTTAGCGGGGGCTTTGGCACCGGGGAGCTGTTTTTT
clone_size: -; j_call: TRBJ2-1; v_call: TRBV25-1; d_call: -; cdr3_aa: CASSEKTTRPSEQFF; cdr3_nt: TGTGCCAGCAGTGAGAAGACTACTAGACCCTCTGAGCAGTTCTTC
clone_size: -; j_call: TRBJ2-7; v_call: TRBV11-3; d_call: -; cdr3_aa: CASSARDNYEQYF; cdr3_nt: TGTGCCAGCAGCGCCAGGGACAACTACGAGCAGTACTTC
clone_size: -; j_call: TRBJ1-2; v_call: TRBV9; d_call: -; cdr3_aa: CASSVDGTQGQVGYTF; cdr3_nt: TGTGCCAGCAGCGTAGATGGGACCCAGGGGCAGGTTGGCTACACCTTC
clone_size: -; j_call: TRBJ2-5; v_call: TRBV27; d_call: TRBD2; cdr3_aa: CASSPLSGGPLETQYF; cdr3_nt: TGTGCCAGCAGTCCCCTCAGCGGGGGGCCCTTGGAGACCCAGTACTTC
clone_size: -; j_call: TRBJ1-4; v_call: TRBV5-4; d_call: TRBD1; cdr3_aa: CASSFRQGVNEKLFF; cdr3_nt: TGTGCCAGCAGCTTCCGACAGGGGGTTAATGAAAAACTGTTTTTT
clone_size: -; j_call: TRBJ1-1; v_call: TRBV7-2; d_call: TRBD1; cdr3_aa: CASSLGQGNTEAFF; cdr3_nt: TGTGCCAGCAGCTTAGGACAGGGCAACACTGAAGCTTTCTTT
clone_size: -; j_call: TRBJ2-5; v_call: TRBV11-3; d_call: TRBD2; cdr3_aa: CASSPRLAGQETQYF; cdr3_nt: TGTGCCAGCAGCCCCAGACTAGCGGGTCAAGAGACCCAGTACTTC
clone_size: once; j_call: TRBJ2-7; v_call: TRBV19; d_call: -; cdr3_aa: CASRGGGNDGQYF; cdr3_nt: TGTGCCAGTAGAGGGGGTGGGAACGACGGGCAGTACTTC
clone_size: -; j_call: TRBJ2-1; v_call: TRBV18; d_call: -; cdr3_aa: CASSPGQSQFF; cdr3_nt: TGTGCCAGCTCCCCCGGACAGAGTCAGTTCTTC
clone_size: -; j_call: TRBJ2-2; v_call: TRBV10-3; d_call: -; cdr3_aa: CAISEGTPNTGELFF; cdr3_nt: TGTGCCATCAGTGAAGGGACACCGAACACCGGGGAGCTGTTTTTT
clone_size: -; j_call: TRBJ1-2; v_call: TRBV29-1; d_call: -; cdr3_aa: CSVEGQTSLRYTF; cdr3_nt: TGCAGCGTTGAAGGACAGACTAGCCTCCGCTACACCTTC
clone_size: once; j_call: TRBJ2-4; v_call: TRBV20-1; d_call: -; cdr3_aa: CSARTPNIQYF; cdr3_nt: TGCAGTGCTCGAACCCCAAACATTCAGTACTTC
clone_size: -; j_call: TRBJ1-1; v_call: TRBV25-1; d_call: -; cdr3_aa: CASSEGLSGTEAFF; cdr3_nt: TGTGCCAGCAGTGAAGGGCTTTCGGGCACTGAAGCTTTCTTT
clone_size: -; j_call: TRBJ2-5; v_call: TRBV6-1; d_call: -; cdr3_aa: CASSEFLETQYF; cdr3_nt: TGTGCCAGCAGTGAATTCCTGGAGACCCAGTACTTC
clone_size: -; j_call: TRBJ1-2; v_call: TRBV7-9; d_call: TRBD1; cdr3_aa: CASSLYRGTGEASNYGYTF; cdr3_nt: TGTGCCAGCAGCCTCTATCGCGGGACAGGGGAAGCTTCTAACTATGGCTACACCTTC
clone_size: -; j_call: TRBJ1-5; v_call: TRBV6-1; d_call: -; cdr3_aa: CASSDVWGLEQPQHF; cdr3_nt: TGTGCCAGCAGTGACGTTTGGGGGCTGGAACAGCCCCAGCATTTT
clone_size: -; j_call: TRBJ1-4; v_call: TRBV4-1; d_call: -; cdr3_aa: CASSQLRGKLFF; cdr3_nt: TGCGCCAGCAGCCAACTTCGGGGAAAACTGTTTTTT
clone_size: -; j_call: TRBJ1-2; v_call: TRBV4-1; d_call: -; cdr3_aa: CASSTGTGTNYGYTF; cdr3_nt: TGCGCCAGCAGCACGGGGACCGGGACTAACTATGGCTACACCTTC
clone_size: -; j_call: TRBJ1-5; v_call: TRBV7-2; d_call: -; cdr3_aa: CASSPTGLADQPQHF; cdr3_nt: TGTGCCAGCAGCCCAACAGGGCTTGCAGATCAGCCCCAGCATTTT
clone_size: -; j_call: TRBJ2-1; v_call: TRBV29-1; d_call: -; cdr3_aa: CSAELGAGEQFF; cdr3_nt: TGCAGCGCCGAATTGGGGGCAGGTGAGCAGTTCTTC
clone_size: -; j_call: TRBJ2-2; v_call: TRBV6-5; d_call: -; cdr3_aa: CASAGASASTGELFF; cdr3_nt: TGTGCCAGCGCAGGGGCCTCAGCCAGCACCGGGGAGCTGTTTTTT
clone_size: -; j_call: TRBJ1-2; v_call: TRBV19; d_call: TRBD1; cdr3_aa: CASSILGQESGYTF; cdr3_nt: TGTGCCAGTAGTATATTGGGACAGGAGAGTGGCTACACCTTC